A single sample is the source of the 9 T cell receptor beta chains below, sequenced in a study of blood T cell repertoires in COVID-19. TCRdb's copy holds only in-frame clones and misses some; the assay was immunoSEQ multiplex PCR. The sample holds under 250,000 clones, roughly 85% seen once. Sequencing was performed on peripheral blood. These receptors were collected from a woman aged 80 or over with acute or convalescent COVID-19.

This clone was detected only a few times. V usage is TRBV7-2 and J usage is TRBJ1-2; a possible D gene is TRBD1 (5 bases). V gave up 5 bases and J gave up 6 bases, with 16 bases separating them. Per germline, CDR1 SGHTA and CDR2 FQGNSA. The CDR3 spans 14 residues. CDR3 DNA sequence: TGTGCCAGCAGCCTGGGGGGGATTTGGAATGGCTACACCTTC. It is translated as CASSLGGIWNGYTF.

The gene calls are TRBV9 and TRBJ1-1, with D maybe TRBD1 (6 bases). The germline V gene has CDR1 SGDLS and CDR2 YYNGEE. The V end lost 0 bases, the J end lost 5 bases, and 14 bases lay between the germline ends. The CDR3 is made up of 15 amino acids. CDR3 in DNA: TGTGCCAGCAGCGTAGGGCCGGGAGGACAGACTGAAGCTTTCTTT. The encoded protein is CASSVGPGGQTEAFF.

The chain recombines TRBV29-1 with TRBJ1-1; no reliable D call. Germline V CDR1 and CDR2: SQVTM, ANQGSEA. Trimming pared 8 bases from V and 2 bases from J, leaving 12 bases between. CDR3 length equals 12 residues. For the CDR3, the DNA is TGCAGCATCAGCCGGGGTAACACTGAAGCTTTCTTT. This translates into CSISRGNTEAFF.

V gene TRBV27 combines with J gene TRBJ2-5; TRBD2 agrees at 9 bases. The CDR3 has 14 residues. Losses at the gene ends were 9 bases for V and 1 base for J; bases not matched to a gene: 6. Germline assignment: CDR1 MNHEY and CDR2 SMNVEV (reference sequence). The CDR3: CASQEAGGQETQYF. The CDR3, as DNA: TGTGCCAGTCAAGAAGCGGGGGGCCAAGAGACCCAGTACTTC.

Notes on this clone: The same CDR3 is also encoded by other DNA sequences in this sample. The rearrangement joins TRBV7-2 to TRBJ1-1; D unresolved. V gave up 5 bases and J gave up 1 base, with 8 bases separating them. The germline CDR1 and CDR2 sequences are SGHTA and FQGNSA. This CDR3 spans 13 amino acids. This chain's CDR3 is CASSLTENTEAFF. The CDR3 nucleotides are TGTGCCAGCAGCCTAACAGAGAACACTGAAGCTTTCTTT. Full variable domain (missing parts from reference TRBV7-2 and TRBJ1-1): GAGVSQSPSNKVTEKGKDVELRCDPISGHTALYWYRQSLGQGLEFLIYFQGNSAPDKSGLPSDRFSAERTGGSVSTLTIQRTQQEDSAVYLCASSLTENTEAFFGQGTRLTVV.

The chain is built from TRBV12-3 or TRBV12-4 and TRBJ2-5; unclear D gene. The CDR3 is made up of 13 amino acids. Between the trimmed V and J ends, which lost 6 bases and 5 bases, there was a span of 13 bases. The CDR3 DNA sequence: TGTGCCAGCAGCCTAAATCTACCGGAGACCCAGTACTTC. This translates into CASSLNLPETQYF.

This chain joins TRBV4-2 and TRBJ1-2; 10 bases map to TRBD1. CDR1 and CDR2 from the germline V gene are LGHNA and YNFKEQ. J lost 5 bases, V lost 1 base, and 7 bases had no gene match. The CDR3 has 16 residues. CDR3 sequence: CASSQVFGQGVYGYTF. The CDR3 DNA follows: TGTGCCAGCAGCCAAGTTTTCGGACAGGGGGTATATGGCTACACCTTC.

The CDR3 nucleotides read TGTGCCAGTGGACAGATTCTCTCTGGAAACACCATATATTTT. Its protein is CASGQILSGNTIYF. This rearrangement joins TRBV19 to TRBJ1-3, with a possible D match to TRBD1 (6 bases). CDR1 and CDR2 (germline): LNHDA, SQIVND (reference sequence). V shed 8 bases and J shed 0 bases, with 11 bases lying between them. The CDR3 runs to 14 residues.

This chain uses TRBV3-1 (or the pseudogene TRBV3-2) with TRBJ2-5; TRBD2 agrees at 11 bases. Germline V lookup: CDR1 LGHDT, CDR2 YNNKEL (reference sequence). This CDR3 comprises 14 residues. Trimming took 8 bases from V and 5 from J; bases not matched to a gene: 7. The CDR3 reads CASEIAGGLETQYF. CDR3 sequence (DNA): TGTGCCAGCGAAATAGCGGGGGGGCTGGAGACCCAGTACTTC.